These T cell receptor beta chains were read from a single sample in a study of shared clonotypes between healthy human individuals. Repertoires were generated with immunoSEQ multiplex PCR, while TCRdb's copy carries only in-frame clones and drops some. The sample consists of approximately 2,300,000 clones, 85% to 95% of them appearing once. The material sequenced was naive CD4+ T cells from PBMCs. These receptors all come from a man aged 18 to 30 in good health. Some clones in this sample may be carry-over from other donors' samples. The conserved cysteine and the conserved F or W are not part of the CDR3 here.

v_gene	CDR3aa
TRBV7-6	ASSLVGRAGAKNIQY
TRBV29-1	SVVTAENYGYT
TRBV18	ASSPPNRGWSYEQY
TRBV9	ASSALLAGELF
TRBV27	ASSHPGDAVQRY
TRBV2	ASRIPGTGDTGELF
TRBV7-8	ASTLRRGGRFEETQY
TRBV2	ASSAQGLITGELF
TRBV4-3	ASSQGRTGADTQY
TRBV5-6	ASTPRDIPNQPQH
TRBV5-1	ASSLSEHEQY
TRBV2	ASSGAGGTNNEQF
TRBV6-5	ASRAFGGEDEQY
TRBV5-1	ASSSGDSVINSPLH
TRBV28	ASRYFGLRYTEAF
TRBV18	ASSPGGQGFYEQY
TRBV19	ASKPRDRATDTQY
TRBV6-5	ASTGAAYGYT
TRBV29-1	SVPFPGDTLTDTQY
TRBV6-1	ASIQGVQETQY
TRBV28	ASSLAGRRSETQY
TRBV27	ASTLKETQY
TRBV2	ASSYSDSINQPQH
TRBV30	AWSPGVDEKLF